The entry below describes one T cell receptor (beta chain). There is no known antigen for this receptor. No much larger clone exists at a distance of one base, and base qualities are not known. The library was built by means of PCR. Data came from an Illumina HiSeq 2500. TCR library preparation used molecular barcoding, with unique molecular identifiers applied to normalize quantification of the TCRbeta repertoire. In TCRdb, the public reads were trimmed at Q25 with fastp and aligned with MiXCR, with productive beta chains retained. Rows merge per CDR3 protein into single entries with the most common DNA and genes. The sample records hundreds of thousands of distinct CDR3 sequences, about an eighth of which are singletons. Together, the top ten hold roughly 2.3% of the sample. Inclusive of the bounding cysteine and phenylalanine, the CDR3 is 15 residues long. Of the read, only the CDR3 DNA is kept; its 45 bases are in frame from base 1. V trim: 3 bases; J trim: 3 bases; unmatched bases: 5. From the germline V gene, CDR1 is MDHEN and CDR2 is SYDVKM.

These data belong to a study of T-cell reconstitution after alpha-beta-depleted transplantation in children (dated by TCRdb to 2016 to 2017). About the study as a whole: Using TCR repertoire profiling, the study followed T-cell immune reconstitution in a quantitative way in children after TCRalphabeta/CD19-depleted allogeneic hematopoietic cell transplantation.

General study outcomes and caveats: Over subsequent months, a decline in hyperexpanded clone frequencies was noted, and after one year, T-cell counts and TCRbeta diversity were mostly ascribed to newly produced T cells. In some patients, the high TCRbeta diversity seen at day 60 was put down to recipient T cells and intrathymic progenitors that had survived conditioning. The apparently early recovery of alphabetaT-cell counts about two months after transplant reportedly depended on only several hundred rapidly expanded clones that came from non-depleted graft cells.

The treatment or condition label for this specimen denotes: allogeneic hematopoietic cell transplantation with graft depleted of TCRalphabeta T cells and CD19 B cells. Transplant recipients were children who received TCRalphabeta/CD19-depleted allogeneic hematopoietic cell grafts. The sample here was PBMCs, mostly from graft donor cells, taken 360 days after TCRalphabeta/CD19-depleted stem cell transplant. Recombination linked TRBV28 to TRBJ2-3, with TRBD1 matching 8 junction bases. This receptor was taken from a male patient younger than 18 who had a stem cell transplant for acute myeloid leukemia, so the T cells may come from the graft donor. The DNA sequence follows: TGTGCCAGCAGTTTTCCGGACAGGGTTACAGATACGCAGTATTTT. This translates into CASSFPDRVTDTQYF.